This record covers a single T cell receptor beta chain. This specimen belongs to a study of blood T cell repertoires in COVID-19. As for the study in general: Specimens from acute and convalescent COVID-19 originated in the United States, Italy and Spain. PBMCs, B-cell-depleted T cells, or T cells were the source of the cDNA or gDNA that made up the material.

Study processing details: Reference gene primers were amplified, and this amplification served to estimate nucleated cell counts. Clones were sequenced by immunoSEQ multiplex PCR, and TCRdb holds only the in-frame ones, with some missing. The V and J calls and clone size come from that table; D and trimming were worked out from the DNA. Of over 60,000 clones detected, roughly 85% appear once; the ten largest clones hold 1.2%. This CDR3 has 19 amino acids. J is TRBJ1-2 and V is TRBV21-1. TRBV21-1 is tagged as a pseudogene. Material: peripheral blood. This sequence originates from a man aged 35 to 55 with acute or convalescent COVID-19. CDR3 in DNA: TGTGCCAGCAGCACGAGCTTACTAAAAGCGGCGGTGGTACGCCGTGGCTACACCTTC. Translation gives CASSTSLLKAAVVRRGYTF.